This TCR beta chain was captured in a study of tumor and adjacent non-tumor tissue in lung cancer. As for the study in general: Aged roughly 30 to 85 years, patients included 10 men and roughly 5 women with stage I to III disease. Some 4.2 million productive TCRbeta reads were obtained per sample on average. Study results and caveats: Significantly higher TCR diversity was found in tumor than normal lung.

RNA was extracted from bulk tissue without any cell sorting. Between August and November 2014, newly diagnosed, chemotherapy-naive lung cancer patients underwent thoracic surgery in China. CDR1 is MNHEY and CDR2 is SVGEGT in the germline V gene. The CDR3 loop spans 14 amino acids. The library came from three nested PCR rounds adapted from ARM-PCR protocols. MiXCR, applied by TCRdb to the multiplex PCR reads, yields one record per CDR3 protein. Of fewer than 85,000 distinct CDR3 sequences in the sample, roughly 80% were seen once. This clonotype was counted a few times. Antigen: not known. One junction end does not reproduce the germline sequence, and a read error may be involved.

The chain joins TRBV6-2 or TRBV6-3 to TRBJ2-2, with 7 bases that match TRBD1. The sequenced sample consisted of lung tumor tissue. The receptor comes from a woman aged 50 to 60 with non-small cell lung cancer. The CDR3 DNA reads TGTGCCAGTAGTCTGGACAGGCACACCGGGAAGCTGTTTTTT. Its translation is CASSLDRHTGKLFF.